These 11 T cell receptor beta chains came from one sample sequenced in a study of molecular identifiers for immune sequencing clone quantification. TCRdb called the PCR reads again in MiXCR, with one record for every CDR3 protein. The table lists 20,000 or so distinct CDR3 sequences, 20% to 25% of them singletons. Sequencing was carried out using naive CD8+ T cells from blood, with Jurkat cell RNA spiked in. Specified subset: FACS-sorted CD8+CD4-CCR7+CD45RA+ naive T cells. Source of these receptors: a human donor in good health. Some libraries in this study had Jurkat cell RNA spiked in.

This clonotype is medium-sized (0.01 to 0.1%) within its sample. This chain joins TRBV24-1 and TRBJ2-7; no definite D call. Trimming cost V 4 bases and J 4 bases, with 13 bases left between them. There are 14 residues in the CDR3. Germline V gene lookup returns CDR1 KGHDR and CDR2 SFDVKD. CDR3: CATSDRDGTYEQYF. CDR3 coding DNA: TGTGCCACCAGTGACAGAGACGGAACGTACGAGCAGTACTTC.

This clonotype has at least ten counts. This chain links TRBV4-1 with TRBJ1-1; a possible D gene is TRBD1 (5 bases). CDR1 and CDR2 from the germline V gene are MGHRA and YSYEKL. The CDR3 is made up of 15 amino acids. Trimming removed 1 base at V and 0 bases at J, with 9 bases between. In nucleotides, the CDR3 is TGCGCCAGCAGCCAAGGGGGCAGAATGAACACTGAAGCTTTCTTT. It codes for CASSQGGRMNTEAFF.

V is TRBV6-2 or TRBV6-3 and J is TRBJ2-7; 9 bases fit TRBD1. The ends lost 3 bases at V and 2 bases at J; junction bases unmatched: 17. The germline CDR1 and CDR2 sequences are MNHEY and SVGEGT. The CDR3 extends over 19 amino acids. CDR3 nucleotides: TGTGCCAGCAGTTATTTTTCGCCTCTCCGGGACAGGGATACCTACGAGCAGTACTTC. It codes for CASSYFSPLRDRDTYEQYF.

Comment on this clonotype: A single base separates this from a much larger clone, so it may be a read error. The V and J genes are TRBV6-2 or TRBV6-3 and TRBJ1-1, with 7 bases matching TRBD1. The CDR3 length is 16 residues. The germline V gene encodes CDR1 MNHEY and CDR2 SVGEGT. The CDR3 loop is CASRGDKTGEGTEAIF. The CDR3 nucleotides are TGTGCCAGCAGGGGAGATAAAACAGGGGAGGGCACTGAAGCTATCTTT.

In this sample, this clonotype turned up a few times. V usage is TRBV9 and J usage is TRBJ1-1; D is possibly TRBD1 (5 bases). With 0 bases removed from V and 11 bases from J, the gap between germline ends came to 11 bases. Germline V lookup: CDR1 SGDLS, CDR2 YYNGEE. The CDR3 loop spans 12 amino acids. CDR3 loop: CASSVGGREAFF. CDR3 nucleotides: TGTGCCAGCAGCGTAGGGGGCAGGGAGGCTTTCTTT.

This clonotype was picked up many times. The genes are TRBV2 and TRBJ2-4, with 9 positions matching TRBD1. The CDR3 loop spans 12 amino acids. V lost 7 bases, J lost 12 bases, and 7 bases stayed unmatched. The germline V gene has CDR1 SNHLY and CDR2 FYNNEI. CDR3 region: CASTYTGGGQYF. The CDR3 bases are TGTGCCAGCACTTATACAGGGGGCGGTCAGTACTTC.

This clonotype was observed a single time. A much larger clone differs by one base, so this may be a read error. J is TRBJ2-3 and V is TRBV6-5; 9 bases line up with TRBD2. With V trimmed by 4 bases and J by 11 bases, 7 bases remained unmatched. This CDR3 has 13 residues. Germline CDR1 MNHEY, CDR2 SVGAGI. The CDR3 DNA follows: TGTGCCAGCAGTTGCTCCGCGGGAGGGTTGCAGTATTTT. Protein sequence: CASSCSAGGLQYF.

There are many counts of this clonotype. The chain combines TRBV20-1 with TRBJ2-7; D not certain. CDR3 size: 13 residues. V was trimmed by 1 base and J by 0 bases, leaving 7 bases between them. The germline gives CDR1 DFQATT, CDR2 SNEGSKA (reference sequence). The CDR3 loop is CSARGPDSYEQYF. In DNA form, the CDR3 reads TGCAGTGCTAGAGGCCCCGACTCCTACGAGCAGTACTTC.

This clonotype occurred many times. The limits of the CDR3 on the DNA are not certain, so only TCRdb's listed CDR3 is given. The chain couples TRBV6-5 to TRBJ1-4. The CDR3 region is 15 residues in length, termini included. The V gene's germline CDR1 is MNHEY and CDR2 SVGAGI. The CDR3 loop is CASSSSGRPYEKLFF.

This clonotype has ten or more counts. The genes are TRBV27 and TRBJ2-3; 9 bases map to TRBD2. After removal of 6 bases from V and 6 bases from J, the junction contained 13 bases not matched to a gene. Germline V gene data show CDR1 as MNHEY and CDR2 as SMNVEV (reference sequence). The CDR3 has 16 amino acids. The CDR3 DNA follows: TGTGCCAGCAGGCCGGACAGAAGCGGGGGGAGGGATACGCAGTATTTT. Its protein product is CASRPDRSGGRDTQYF.

This clonotype was seen ten or more times. This chain joins TRBV3-1 and TRBJ2-1; D might be TRBD2 (8 bases). V was cut by 0 bases and J by 2 bases, with 23 bases left in between. Germline V lookup: CDR1 LGHDT, CDR2 YNNKEL (reference sequence). CDR3 length: 20 amino acids. As DNA, the CDR3 is TGTGCCAGCAGCCAAGACGGGAGGGGGCCCTGGCCCGTCCCCTACAATGAGCAGTTCTTC. Amino acids: CASSQDGRGPWPVPYNEQFF.